This paragraph covers one T cell receptor beta chain sequence. Authors' methods: The authors estimated nucleated cell counts from reference gene primer amplification. Produced via immunoSEQ multiplex PCR; TCRdb's table is partial and in-frame only. That table supplies the V and J calls and clone size; D and trimming were determined from the DNA. The sample consists of roughly 440,000 clones, more than 70% of them appearing once. The data originate from a study of blood T cell repertoires in COVID-19. In the study overall: T cells, B-cell-depleted T cells, or PBMCs provided the cDNA or gDNA that served as material.

The CDR3 spans 13 residues. CDR1 SGDLS and CDR2 YYNGEE come from the germline V gene. Trimming removed 3 bases from V and 6 bases from J, with 12 bases in between. The V and J genes are TRBV9 and TRBJ1-2, with D maybe TRBD1 (5 bases). This TCR was sampled from a woman between 50 and 59 years old with COVID-19, enrolled during active disease. The specimen sequenced was peripheral blood. This CDR3 reads CASSARVFDGYTF. The CDR3 nucleotides read TGTGCCAGCAGCGCCAGGGTATTCGATGGCTACACCTTC.